The following is a T cell receptor beta chain sequence with its context. The target of this receptor is not known. Sequence at one end of the junction differs from germline and may be a read error. The data belong to a study of tumor and adjacent non-tumor tissue in lung cancer (dated by TCRdb to the late 2010s). In terms of the full investigation: Patients with adenocarcinoma (approximately 11), squamous cell carcinoma (2) and small cell lung cancer (1) were included in the cohort. Sequencing produced more than 100,000,000 productive TCRbeta reads in total, an average of approximately 4.5 million reads per sample. The approximately 15 enrolled patients, of whom around 10 were men and 5 were women, were aged about 30 to 80 years and were diagnosed with TNM stage I to III disease. TCRbeta CDR3 sequencing was performed on 25 to 35 paired specimens, with one tumor sample and one normal lung sample collected per patient. Using bulk TCRbeta repertoires from some 14 lung cancer patients, the study set lung tumor tissue side by side with matched distant non-tumor lung tissue.

Bulk unsorted tissue served as the source for RNA extraction, and RNA quality was assessed using a NanoDrop ND-1000 and an Agilent 2100. Normal lung samples were distant non-tumor tissue taken more than 3 cm from the tumor edge. All donors had newly diagnosed lung cancer, had not received prior chemotherapy, and were admitted for thoracic surgery in China between August and November 2014. Patients with previous radiotherapy or chemotherapy, or with another concurrent cancer, were excluded from the study. Pieces of surgical tissue measuring about 1-2 cm3 were kept in RNAlater solution and stored at -80 degrees C until use. Receptors were amplified or captured by multiplex PCR. The sequencer was an Illumina HiSeq 2500. TCRbeta libraries were constructed through three rounds of nested PCR with primers (Table S4) according to protocols modified from ARM-PCR. Before sequencing, PCR products of 200-500 bp were cut from the gel and purified using the QIAquick gel extraction kit. The authors' analysis ran thus. Reads were cleaned with Trimmomatic, merged with FLASH into complete CDR3 sequences, and assigned to V(D)J germline segments with MiTCR. Clonal diversity was computed as the inverse Simpson's index with VDJtools. Productive reads were defined as in-frame sequences without a premature stop codon. TCRdb trimmed the raw reads at Q25, called clones with MiXCR and kept productive beta chains. Each entry merges the rows of one CDR3 protein and shows their most common DNA and genes. These V and J calls derive from TCRdb rather than the authors' analysis. The sample table shows more than 75,000 distinct CDR3 sequences, and approximately 80% are seen once. The ten biggest clones cover approximately 28% of the sample.

Paper-wide results and their limitations: The top 100 clones accounted for a significantly larger cumulative portion of the repertoire in normal lung than in tumor tissue. Only roughly 14 patients were in the cohort, and the authors stated that larger samples and more detailed clinical data are needed. The sequencing platform is not named in the methods, and unique molecular identifiers are not mentioned. Peripheral blood was not sequenced, so blood TCRbeta repertoires in these lung cancer patients were not examined. TCR diversity was significantly higher in younger patients, and greater tumor TCR diversity was associated with shorter overall survival and shorter disease-free survival. Tumor tissue showed significantly higher TCR diversity (inverse Simpson) than normal lung tissue, at about 410 vs 180 (P = 0.0075, Mann-Whitney U test).

For CDR1 and CDR2, the germline V gene (reference sequence) lists SGHNT and YYREEE. The CDR3 holds 15 amino acids from the cysteine to the phenylalanine. The DNA shown is the 45-base CDR3, in frame from base 1. Sequenced input: distant non-tumor lung tissue. Recombination joined TRBV5-4 with TRBJ2-3; the D region is possibly TRBD1 or TRBD2, each matching across 5 bases. This sequence was found in a man aged 55 to 70 with small cell lung cancer. The CDR3 region reads CASSPWGKNTDMQYF. The DNA sequence reads TGTGCCAGCAGTCCATGGGGGAAGAATACGGATATGCAGTATTTT.